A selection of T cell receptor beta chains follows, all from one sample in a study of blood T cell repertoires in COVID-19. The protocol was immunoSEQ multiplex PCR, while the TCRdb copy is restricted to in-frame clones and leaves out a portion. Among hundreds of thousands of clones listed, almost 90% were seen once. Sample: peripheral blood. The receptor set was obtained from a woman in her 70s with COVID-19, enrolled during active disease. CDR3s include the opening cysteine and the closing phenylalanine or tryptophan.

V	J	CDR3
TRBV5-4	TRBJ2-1	CASSDPGGGTFESEQFF
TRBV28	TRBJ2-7	CATSGTLSYEQYF
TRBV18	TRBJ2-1	CASSPGQVPFF
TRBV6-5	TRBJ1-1	CASHRQGPNTEAFF
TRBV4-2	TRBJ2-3	CASSQETGVDTQYF
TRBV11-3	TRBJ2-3	CASSQMGGPGDTQYF
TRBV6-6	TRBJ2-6	CASSFPTSGANVLTF
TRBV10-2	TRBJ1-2	CASTQGTGIGYTF
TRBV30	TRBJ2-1	CAWSVKEFYNEQFF
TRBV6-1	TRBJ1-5	CASSEGTGVNQPQHF
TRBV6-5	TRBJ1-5	CASRTGASNQPQHF
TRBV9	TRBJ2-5	CASTHLRYQETQYF